The clone carrying this T cell receptor beta chain was found many times. The data derive from a study of early T cells in non-severe SARS-CoV-2 infection. Trimming pared 5 bases from V and 6 bases from J, leaving 5 bases between. CDR1 is SEHNR, CDR2 FQNEAQ, per germline (reference sequence). The CDR3 is made up of 11 amino acids. One entry per CDR3 protein, called by TCRdb with MiXCR from the 5' RACE reads. The data show tens of thousands of distinct CDR3 sequences, 9.5% to 13% seen once. The source material was whole blood. The chain couples TRBV7-9 to TRBJ2-1; D is unclear. This TCR derives from an adult who was a healthcare worker with PCR-confirmed SARS-CoV-2 infection or an uninfected control (not recorded which). CDR3 nucleotides: TGTGCCAGCAGCGACGCCAATGAGCAGTTCTTC. Its protein product is CASSDANEQFF.